This TCR beta chain was found in a study of human T cells and chemical hapten exposure. Turning to the study itself: TCR yields differed between samples (mainly from small differences in pooled library volume). Study-wide results and caveats: TCRs exceeding a frequency of 1 in 1000 stayed unchanged under DPC sensitization.

What the library attached to individual cDNA molecules were unique molecular identifiers. From the 5' RACE reads, TCRdb called clonotypes with MiXCR, one entry per CDR3 protein. The top ten hold about 6.5% of the sample, which has 80,000 or so distinct CDR3 sequences, roughly 15% seen once. V lost 4 bases, J lost 0 bases, and 11 bases lay in between. Germline CDR1 SGHRS, CDR2 YFSETQ. CDR3 length: 15 residues. This clonotype showed up just a few times. Its antigen is still unknown. The template was total RNA from unfractionated whole blood. The chain joins TRBV5-1 to TRBJ1-3, with D unresolved. This sequence was found in a female donor in good health. The CDR3 loop reads CASSADGASGNTIYF. The CDR3 coding sequence is TGCGCCAGCAGCGCGGACGGAGCCTCTGGAAACACCATATATTTT.